One and the same sample provided the 14 T cell receptor beta chains below, sequenced in a study of blood T cells in healthy people across ages. Sample-barcoded 5' priming and a J-beta primer mix drove a second PCR of roughly 6 to 12 cycles. TCRdb re-analysed the 5' RACE reads in MiXCR, keeping a single row per CDR3 protein. Among hundreds of thousands of distinct CDR3 sequences listed, approximately 52% were seen once. The sample comprised blood. These receptors were obtained from a woman older than 75 in good health.

The chain combines TRBV6-6 with TRBJ2-2; the D is unclear. This CDR3 has 15 residues. CDR1 is MNHNY, CDR2 SVGAGI, per germline (reference sequence). With 11 bases removed from V and 0 bases from J, the gap between germline ends came to 16 bases. Written as DNA, the CDR3 is TGTGCCGTCCCGGACGGACCGACGAACACCGGGGAGCTGTTTTTT. Amino acid sequence: CAVPDGPTNTGELFF.

V and J are TRBV5-6 and TRBJ1-2, with D possibly TRBD1 on 5 matching bases. V shed 5 bases and J shed 1 base, with 15 bases lying between them. The CDR3 has 15 amino acids. The germline V gene encodes CDR1 SGHDT and CDR2 YYEEEE. The CDR3 sequence is CASRIRGRSNYGYTF. The CDR3 DNA reads TGTGCCAGCAGGATACGGGGACGGAGTAACTATGGCTACACCTTC.

Regarding this clonotype: A read error may explain this, as a much larger clone is one base away. The V gene is TRBV5-1, the J gene TRBJ2-1; no clear D. The germline V gene has CDR1 SGHRS and CDR2 YFSETQ. V lost 4 bases and J lost 10, with 18 bases in between. This CDR3 contains 14 residues. Here the CDR3 DNA reads TGCGCCAGCAGCCTGAATTTAGTAGGCAACGAGCAGTTCTTC. It yields the protein CASSLNLVGNEQFF.

This clonotype was seen a single time. This sequence may be a read error, since a much larger clone differs from it by one base. The chain uses TRBV29-1 and TRBJ2-7, with a tentative D call TRBD2 (6 bases). The germline gives CDR1 SQVTM, CDR2 ANQGSEA. Trimming removed 3 bases from V and 7 bases from J, with 13 bases in between. CDR3 size: 12 residues. In nucleotides, the CDR3 is TGCAGCGTTGAGCTATCGGCGGGGGAGCAGTACTTC. It specifies CSVELSAGEQYF.

This clonotype was counted between two and nine times. The rearrangement uses TRBV20-1 and TRBJ2-7; tentatively, D is TRBD1 (5 bases). The J call may be in error: the DNA end matches TRBJ2-5 better. Germline V gives CDR1 DFQATT, CDR2 SNEGSKA (reference sequence). The CDR3 sequence is 14 residues long. CDR3 residues: CSARGASLQGTQYF. In nucleotides, the CDR3 is TGCAGTGCTAGAGGGGCCAGCCTCCAGGGGACCCAGTACTTC.

This clonotype was detected many times. The V call is TRBV7-2, the J call TRBJ2-1; possible D gene TRBD2, 5 bases. CDR1 and CDR2 (germline): SGHTA, FQGNSA. Trimming pared 0 bases from V and 1 base from J, leaving 10 bases between. CDR3 length: 16 amino acids. CDR3 bases: TGTGCCAGCAGCTTAGCAGCGAGCGGTTCCTACAATGAGCAGTTCTTC. It encodes CASSLAASGSYNEQFF.

The chain couples TRBV30 to TRBJ1-1; D remains unclear. CDR1 GTSNPN and CDR2 SVGIG come from the germline V gene (reference sequence). This CDR3 region has 13 residues. Trimming removed 3 bases at V and 3 bases at J, with 11 bases between. In nucleotides, the CDR3 is TGTGCCTGGAGCGTGTTGGGGTACACTGAAGCTTTCTTT. This translates into CAWSVLGYTEAFF.

This CDR3 is CAWKTISGYGYTF. DNA of the CDR3: TGTGCCTGGAAGACAATCTCAGGGTATGGCTACACCTTC. This sequence joins TRBV30 and TRBJ1-2; D may be TRBD1 (5 bases). Germline V gene lookup returns CDR1 GTSNPN and CDR2 SVGIG (reference sequence). V lost 4 bases and J lost 5, with 14 bases in between. The CDR3 sequence is 13 residues long. Together with reference TRBV30 and TRBJ1-2, the CDR3 gives the full variable domain: SQTIHQWPATLVQPVGSPLSLECTVEGTSNPNLYWYRQAAGRGLQLLFYSVGIGQISSEVPQNLSASRPQDRQFILSSKKLLLSDSGFYLCAWKTISGYGYTFGSGTRLTVV.

This chain links TRBV4-3 with TRBJ2-7; tentative D call: TRBD1 (6 bases). The J call may be wrong; the DNA end is better matched by TRBJ2-5. Germline V gives CDR1 LGHNA, CDR2 YSLEER. The CDR3 is 13 amino acids. In DNA form, the CDR3 reads TGCGCCAGCAGCCAGTCACAGGGCAAGACCCAGTACTTC. Translation: CASSQSQGKTQYF.

The chain is built from TRBV6-5 and TRBJ2-1, with D perhaps TRBD2 (7 bases). Germline CDR1 and CDR2: MNHEY and SVGAGI. The V gene lost 3 bases and the J gene lost 7 bases, with 16 bases spanning the gap. The length of the CDR3 is 15 residues. CDR3 residues: CASSYAGAGKNEQFF. The CDR3 DNA reads as TGTGCCAGCAGTTATGCGGGGGCAGGGAAGAATGAGCAGTTCTTC.

Concerning this clonotype itself: It may be a read error: a sequence one base away is much more abundant. The chain couples TRBV5-1 to TRBJ2-1, with TRBD1 identical over 9 bases. The CDR3 is made up of 17 amino acids. The germline gives CDR1 SGHRS, CDR2 YFSETQ. The CDR3 loop reads CANSFRTGALTYNEQFF. In nucleotides, the CDR3 is TGCGCCAACAGCTTCAGGACAGGGGCCCTAACATACAATGAGCAGTTCTTC.

The chain couples TRBV5-1 to TRBJ2-7, with unresolved D. The CDR3 runs 14 residues. Germline V gene sequence: CDR1 SGHRS, CDR2 YFSETQ. The germline V and J ends were trimmed by 3 bases and 5 bases, with 15 bases remaining between them. The CDR3 here is CASSSQPVSDEQYF. CDR3 DNA: TGCGCCAGCAGCTCGCAGCCGGTGTCTGACGAGCAGTACTTC.

This clonotype was seen repeatedly, ten times or more. DNA of the CDR3: TGTGCCAGCACCACGGAGCGGGGGGGAACAGATACGCAGTATTTT. Its translation: CASTTERGGTDTQYF. V is TRBV2 and J is TRBJ2-3, with 10 bases fitting TRBD2. The trim removed 7 bases at V and 3 bases at J, leaving 7 bases unmatched. The CDR3 runs 15 residues. Germline V gene data show CDR1 as SNHLY and CDR2 as FYNNEI.

The CDR3 bases are TGTGCCAGCGGCATAAGTCATGGCTACACCTTC. Its protein is CASGISHGYTF. The V call is TRBV2, the J call TRBJ1-2; D uncertain. This CDR3 spans 11 amino acids. Deletions cut 8 bases from V and 6 bases from J, with 10 bases between. Germline V lookup: CDR1 SNHLY, CDR2 FYNNEI.